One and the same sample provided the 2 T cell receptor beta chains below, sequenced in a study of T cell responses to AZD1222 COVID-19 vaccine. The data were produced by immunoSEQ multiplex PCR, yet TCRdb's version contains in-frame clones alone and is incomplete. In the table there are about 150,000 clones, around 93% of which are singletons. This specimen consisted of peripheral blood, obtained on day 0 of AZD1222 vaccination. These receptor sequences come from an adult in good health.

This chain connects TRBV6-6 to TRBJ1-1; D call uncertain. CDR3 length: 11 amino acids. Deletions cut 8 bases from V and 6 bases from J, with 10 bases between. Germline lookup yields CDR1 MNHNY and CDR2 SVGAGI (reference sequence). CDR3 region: CASRGGAEAFF. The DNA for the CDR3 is TGTGCCAGCCGGGGTGGAGCTGAAGCTTTCTTT.

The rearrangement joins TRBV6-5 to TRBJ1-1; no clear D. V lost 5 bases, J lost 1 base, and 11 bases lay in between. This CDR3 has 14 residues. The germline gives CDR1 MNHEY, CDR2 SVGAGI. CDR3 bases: TGTGCCAGCAGTCGACCGGTCAAGAACACTGAAGCTTTCTTT. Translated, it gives CASSRPVKNTEAFF.